These 23 T cell receptor beta chains originate from one sample sequenced in a study of neurological immune-mediated disorders. One entry per CDR3 protein results from TCRdb running MiXCR on the 5' RACE reads. The sample contains about 40,000 distinct CDR3 sequences, about 2.3% of which appear only once. The sample consisted of PBMCs. The receptors derive from a man aged 45 to 65 with multiple sclerosis.

This clonotype appeared many times. The rearrangement links TRBV12-3 or TRBV12-4 to TRBJ1-1; TRBD1 aligns across 7 bases. With 3 bases clipped from V and 6 bases from J, the junction kept 16 bases outside the gene matches. This CDR3 has 17 residues. This CDR3 reads CASSFGEGAWSGAEAFF. The CDR3 bases are TGTGCCAGCAGTTTCGGCGAGGGGGCATGGAGCGGCGCTGAAGCTTTCTTT.

The gene calls are TRBV5-1 and TRBJ2-2; either TRBD1 or TRBD2 may fit D (5 bases each). The CDR3 sequence is 14 residues long. CDR1 and CDR2 (germline): SGHRS, YFSETQ. V dropped 5 bases and J dropped 14 bases, with 22 bases sitting between them. CDR3 amino acids: CASRGTGNTGDLFF. DNA for the CDR3: TGCGCCAGCAGAGGGACGGGGAACACCGGTGATCTGTTTTTT.

This clonotype was picked up many times. The V and J genes are TRBV6-6 and TRBJ2-1, with 10 positions matching TRBD1. Germline CDR1 and CDR2: MNHNY and SVGAGI (reference sequence). The V and J ends lost 5 bases and 9 bases, in that order; junction bases with no gene match: 13. The CDR3 length is 16 residues. CDR3 protein: CASSPIGDRGRFEQFF. DNA of the CDR3: TGTGCCAGCAGTCCTATAGGAGACAGGGGGCGGTTTGAGCAGTTCTTC.

This clonotype has a handful of counts. A junction boundary mismatches the germline segment, possibly from a read error. The chain employs TRBV20-1 and TRBJ1-5, with TRBD1 as a possible D gene (6 bases). Germline-derived CDR1 and CDR2 are DFQATT and SNEGSKA (reference sequence). This CDR3 is built from 14 residues. CDR3 DNA: TGCAGTGCTATAGACAGGAATAGCAATCAGCCCCAGAATTTT. The encoded protein is CSAIDRNSNQPQNF.

In its sample, this clonotype was seen many times. The chain is built from TRBV27 and TRBJ2-7; weak D call: TRBD1 (6 bases). Germline V lookup: CDR1 MNHEY, CDR2 SMNVEV (reference sequence). The CDR3 extends over 14 amino acids. Trimming took off 8 bases at V and 3 bases at J, with 17 bases between the two ends. CDR3 sequence (DNA): TGTGCCAGCTCCCTCCACGGACAGTTCTACGAGCAGTACTTC. Translation: CASSLHGQFYEQYF.

This clonotype has a count of ten or more. The chain links TRBV7-2 to TRBJ1-4; D is ambiguous. Germline V lookup: CDR1 SGHTA, CDR2 FQGNSA. This CDR3 has 15 amino acids. Trimming removed 5 bases from V and 7 bases from J, with 17 bases in between. The CDR3 DNA is TGTGCCAGCAGCCCGAGCGGGGTTTATGGTGAAAAACTGTTTTTT. This sequence encodes CASSPSGVYGEKLFF. Full variable domain (rest looked up from reference TRBV7-2 and TRBJ1-4): GAGVSQSPSNKVTEKGKDVELRCDPISGHTALYWYRQSLGQGLEFLIYFQGNSAPDKSGLPSDRFSAERTGGSVSTLTIQRTQQEDSAVYLCASSPSGVYGEKLFFGSGTQLSVL.

Concerning this clonotype: This likely comes from a read error, as the CDR3 has no conserved phenylalanine or tryptophan at its end. The chain links TRBV4-2 to TRBJ2-3, with 8 positions matching TRBD2. V lost 4 bases to trimming and J lost 4 bases; unmatched junction nucleotides: 1. This CDR3 has 13 amino acids. Looked up from germline, CDR1 is LGHNA and CDR2 is YNFKEQ. The CDR3 bases are TGTGCCAGCAGCCTTAGCGGGGCAGATACGCAGTATAAT. Translation: CASSLSGADTQYN.

This clonotype has a count of ten or more. This chain uses TRBV9 with TRBJ2-7; TRBD1 matches at 7 bases. The V gene's germline CDR1 is SGDLS and CDR2 YYNGEE. The V and J ends lost 4 bases and 0 bases, in that order; junction bases with no gene match: 7. The CDR3 extends over 15 amino acids. The CDR3 here is CASSTLGDSSYEQYF. Here the CDR3 DNA reads TGTGCCAGCAGCACTCTGGGGGACAGCTCCTACGAGCAGTACTTC.

This clonotype appeared many times. The rearrangement links TRBV4-1 to TRBJ2-7; D remains unclear. The CDR3 sequence is 13 residues long. CDR1 MGHRA and CDR2 YSYEKL come from the germline V gene. V gave up 6 bases and J gave up 3 bases, with 12 bases separating them. The CDR3 protein is CASSTGANYEQYF. The CDR3 DNA is TGCGCCAGCAGTACCGGAGCGAACTACGAGCAGTACTTC.

This clonotype was observed at least ten times. V is TRBV28 and J is TRBJ1-2; D gene uncertain. The CDR3 is 14 residues long. Per the germline V gene, CDR1 is MDHEN and CDR2 is SYDVKM. The germline V and J ends were trimmed by 7 bases and 4 bases, with 16 bases remaining between them. In DNA, the CDR3 is TGTGCCAGCACCCTGGCGGGAGGGATCTATGGCTACACCTTC. It translates to CASTLAGGIYGYTF.

This clonotype was counted at least ten times. The chain employs TRBV3-1 and TRBJ1-2; tentatively, D is TRBD1 (5 bases). The germline V gene encodes CDR1 LGHDT and CDR2 YNNKEL (reference sequence). CDR3 length equals 14 residues. V gave up 1 base and J gave up 8 bases, with 14 bases separating them. For the CDR3, the DNA is TGTGCCAGCAGCCAAGTCCGGGGGGGGAGCGGCTACACCTTC. Translating gives CASSQVRGGSGYTF.

About this clonotype: A read error may be the cause here, since a much bigger clone is one base away. This sequence joins TRBV25-1 and TRBJ1-5; no reliable D call. Germline V gene data show CDR1 as MGHDK and CDR2 as SYGVNS. The CDR3 covers 15 residues. CDR3 amino acids: CASSEGSVYAQPQNF. For the CDR3, the DNA is TGTGCCAGCAGTGAAGGGTCGGTGTACGCTCAGCCCCAGAATTTT.

This clonotype was detected many times. V is TRBV9 and J is TRBJ2-1; no definite D call. V gave up 1 base and J gave up 7 bases, with 15 bases separating them. Per the germline V gene, CDR1 is SGDLS and CDR2 is YYNGEE. This CDR3 is 15 amino acids long. CDR3 sequence (DNA): TGTGCCAGCAGCGTAATCGATTCGGTAACTAATGAGCAGTTCTTC. Amino acids: CASSVIDSVTNEQFF. The variable domain in full, completed from reference TRBV9 and TRBJ2-1, reads DSGVTQTPKHLITATGQRVTLRCSPRSGDLSVYWYQQSLDQGLQFLIQYYNGEERAKGNILERFSAQQFPDLHSELNLSSLELGDSALYFCASSVIDSVTNEQFFGPGTRLTVL.

The chain is built from TRBV13 and TRBJ1-2; D remains ambiguous. The germline V and J ends were trimmed by 2 bases and 6 bases, with 16 bases remaining between them. The CDR3 spans 15 residues. CDR1 is PRHDT and CDR2 is FYEKMQ in the germline V gene (reference sequence). The CDR3 here is CASSLFTSGVDGYTF. The CDR3 DNA reads as TGTGCCAGCAGCTTATTTACTTCTGGGGTAGATGGCTACACCTTC.

This clonotype was observed a handful of times. The CDR3 region is CAISDVRVKETQYF. CDR3 DNA sequence: TGTGCCATCAGTGATGTCAGGGTTAAAGAGACCCAGTACTTC. The chain carries TRBV10-3 and TRBJ2-5, with D possibly TRBD1 on 5 matching bases. The CDR3 consists of 14 residues. Germline V lookup: CDR1 ENHRY, CDR2 SYGVKD. The V end lost 3 bases, the J end lost 3 bases, and 11 bases lay between the germline ends.

This clonotype was observed many times. This CDR3 reads CASSQVSSGDGYTF. The CDR3 DNA reads TGTGCCAGCAGCCAAGTGTCATCGGGGGACGGCTACACCTTC. The chain employs TRBV14 and TRBJ1-2; perhaps TRBD1 as D (5 bases). The V end lost 1 base, the J end lost 8 bases, and 14 bases lay between the germline ends. CDR1 and CDR2 from the germline V gene are SGHDN and FVKESK. The CDR3 extends over 14 amino acids.

This clonotype was recorded at least ten times. The chain couples TRBV20-1 to TRBJ2-5, with 12 nucleotides matching TRBD2. The CDR3 extends over 16 amino acids. J gave up 5 bases and V 3 bases, and 10 bases lay outside the gene matches. From germline, CDR1 is DFQATT and CDR2 SNEGSKA (reference sequence). Here the CDR3 DNA reads TGCAGTGCTAGGGGGCCTAGCGGGGGGGCTAGGGAGACCCAGTACTTC. Translating gives CSARGPSGGARETQYF.

This clonotype was observed at least ten times. The chain carries TRBV12-3 or TRBV12-4 and TRBJ2-2; TRBD1 is a possible D gene (6 bases). The CDR3 has 15 residues. The germline V and J ends were trimmed by 7 bases and 5 bases, with 17 bases remaining between them. Here the CDR3 DNA reads TGTGCCAGCAATCAACAGGGTAGGACAACCGGGGAGCTGTTTTTT. Amino acid sequence: CASNQQGRTTGELFF.

In its sample, this clonotype was seen many times. The chain employs TRBV20-1 and TRBJ2-7; D remains ambiguous. Germline V gene data show CDR1 as DFQATT and CDR2 as SNEGSKA (reference sequence). The V gene lost 0 bases and the J gene lost 9 bases, with 12 bases spanning the gap. This CDR3 has 12 amino acids. CDR3 loop: CSARDRQTGQYF. CDR3 coding DNA: TGCAGTGCTAGAGATAGGCAGACCGGGCAGTACTTC.

Ten or more counts support this clonotype. This chain links TRBV24-1 with TRBJ2-3; tentative D call: TRBD2 (6 bases). Germline V gene data show CDR1 as KGHDR and CDR2 as SFDVKD. Deletions cut 4 bases from V and 1 base from J, with 20 bases between. The CDR3 loop spans 18 amino acids. This CDR3 is CATSEGGRGLWGTDTQYF. As DNA, the CDR3 is TGTGCCACCAGTGAGGGGGGAAGAGGGCTGTGGGGCACAGATACGCAGTATTTT.

There are many counts of this clonotype. The V call is TRBV20-1, the J call TRBJ1-5, with 9 bases that match TRBD1. Germline V lookup: CDR1 DFQATT, CDR2 SNEGSKA (reference sequence). V lost 0 bases and J lost 6; bases outside the gene matches: 15. The CDR3 covers 18 residues. CDR3 nucleotides: TGCAGTGCTAGAGATCGAAGATGGGGTAGACAGGGGGGTCAGCCCCAGCATTTT. It yields the protein CSARDRRWGRQGGQPQHF.

This clonotype was counted many times. One junction end disagrees with the germline gene, perhaps due to a read error. The chain employs TRBV20-1 and TRBJ1-5; TRBD1 matches 11 bases. Germline V gene data show CDR1 as DFQATT and CDR2 as SNEGSKA (reference sequence). The CDR3 is 14 amino acids. CDR3 sequence: CSASGTGGGQPQNF. For the CDR3, the DNA is TGCAGTGCTAGCGGGACAGGGGGGGGTCAGCCCCAGAATTTT.

This clonotype was seen many times. The chain has TRBV9 and TRBJ1-4; 7 bases are shared with TRBD1. Trimming removed 3 bases from V and 5 bases from J; junction bases left unmatched: 7. This CDR3 is built from 15 residues. CDR1 is SGDLS, CDR2 YYNGEE, per germline. CDR3 DNA: TGTGCCAGCAGCGCCGACGACAGGGCAAATGAAAAACTGTTTTTT. It translates to CASSADDRANEKLFF.